The clone carrying this T cell receptor (beta chain) was picked up a small number of times. No antigen is known for it. cDNA synthesis used the whole RNA isolate, giving expressed TCRB sequences. Sequenced by immunoSEQ multiplex PCR; TCRdb stores in-frame clones only, minus some. The sample records around 180,000 clones, approximately 13% being singletons. Germline assignment: CDR1 MGHDK and CDR2 SYGVNS. V was trimmed by 4 bases and J by 5 bases, leaving 22 bases between them. The CDR3 is 17 residues long. A CD45RO/CCR7/CD25/CD127/CD95/CD27 panel sorted naive, central memory, regulatory and stem cell-like memory CD4+ cells. This sample stems from a study of beta chain features in type 1 diabetes. Findings of the study overall: Patients with type 1 diabetes carried fewer insertions and had more deletions at their VDJ junctions. Within patients, naive, central memory and Treg TCRB repertoires seemed more similar than within healthy donors.

This clonotype was sampled from a woman under 30 in good health. The rearrangement joins TRBV25-1 to TRBJ2-3; D may be TRBD1 (7 bases). Material for sequencing was central memory CD4+ T cells from blood. The CDR3 DNA is TGTGCCAGCAGTGCTGGACAGGCCCGCGGGAAGGTAGATACGCAGTATTTT. Translated: CASSAGQARGKVDTQYF.